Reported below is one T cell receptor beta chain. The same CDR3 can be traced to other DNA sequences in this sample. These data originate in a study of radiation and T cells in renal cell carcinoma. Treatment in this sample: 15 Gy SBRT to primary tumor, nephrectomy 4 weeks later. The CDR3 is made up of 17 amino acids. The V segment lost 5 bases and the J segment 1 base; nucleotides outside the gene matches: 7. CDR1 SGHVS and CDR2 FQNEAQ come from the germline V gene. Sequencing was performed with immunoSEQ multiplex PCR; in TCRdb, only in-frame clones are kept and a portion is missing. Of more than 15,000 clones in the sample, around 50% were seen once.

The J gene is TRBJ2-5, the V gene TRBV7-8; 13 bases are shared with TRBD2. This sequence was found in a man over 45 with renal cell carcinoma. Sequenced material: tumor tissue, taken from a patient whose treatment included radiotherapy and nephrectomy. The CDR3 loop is CASSLGGLAGVQETQYF. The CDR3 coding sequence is TGTGCCAGCAGCCTAGGAGGACTAGCGGGGGTCCAAGAGACCCAGTACTTC. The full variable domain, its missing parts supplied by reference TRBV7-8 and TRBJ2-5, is GAGVSQSPRYKVAKRGQDVALRCDPISGHVSLFWYQQALGQGPEFLTYFQNEAQLDKSGLPSDRFFAERPEGSVSTLKIQRTQQEDSAVYLCASSLGGLAGVQETQYFGPGTRLLVL.